This TCR beta chain was sequenced during a study of T cells in Graves' hyperthyroidism and ophthalmopathy. Study-level points and caveats: Blood also carried most thyroid clonotypes expanded above 0.001. Ophthalmopathy was identified by the model a median 6.5 months ahead of onset. Ophthalmopathy cases were set apart from stable hyperthyroidism by a 13 V-J model.

Diagnoses were established using clinical symptoms, serum thyroxine and TRAb, thyroid ultrasound and orbital computed tomography. Using RNA transcripts as the source, TCR beta CDR3 regions were amplified. The TCR CDR3 was amplified in a first-round RT-PCR using the HTBI primer set. TCRdb independently ran MiXCR on the multiplex PCR reads; one entry per CDR3 protein. The table lists roughly 500,000 distinct CDR3 sequences, about 43% of them singletons, with around 17% in the top ten. Regarding this clonotype: The antigen is undetermined.

With 1 base removed from V and 3 bases from J, the gap between germline ends came to 4 bases. The CDR3 contains 11 residues. Looked up from germline, CDR1 is DFQATT and CDR2 is SNEGSKA (reference sequence). Sequencing input: peripheral blood or thyroid tissue (not recorded which). J is TRBJ2-7 and V is TRBV20-1, with D unclear. This clonotype was sampled from an adult woman with Graves' disease, either hyperthyroidism or ophthalmopathy (not recorded which). The CDR3 region has the DNA TGCAGTGCTAGAGGGTACTACGAGCAGTACTTC. This gives the protein CSARGYYEQYF.